These 28 T cell receptor beta chains originate from one sample sequenced in a study of beta chain features in type 1 diabetes. Whole-study results and caveats: All four CD4+ subsets from Type 1 diabetes patients carried moderately but significantly shorter TCRB CDR3s.

Which antigens these TCRs recognize remains unknown. TCRB transcripts that were expressed got sequenced, as all of the isolated RNA had been reverse transcribed. TCRdb keeps only in-frame clones here, not all; method: immunoSEQ multiplex PCR. Of approximately 50,000 clones listed, less than 55% are singletons. Sequenced sample: Tregs from blood. The source of these receptors is a man younger than 40 with type 1 diabetes.

This clone showed up just a few times. The chain recombines TRBV19 with TRBJ2-3, with 11 bases that match TRBD2. The CDR3 has 18 amino acids. CDR1 is LNHDA and CDR2 is SQIVND in the germline V gene (reference sequence). V lost 5 bases and J lost 1; bases outside the gene matches: 11. CDR3 in DNA: TGTGCCAGTAGTCGTCGGGCTAGCGGGAGGCCCGGCACAGATACGCAGTATTTT. Protein product: CASSRRASGRPGTDTQYF.

The chain is built from TRBV4-2 and TRBJ2-1; D perhaps matches TRBD2 (7 bases). The germline V gene has CDR1 LGHNA and CDR2 YNFKEQ. V dropped 0 bases and J dropped 11 bases, with 20 bases sitting between them. The CDR3 covers 16 residues. CDR3 DNA: TGTGCCAGCAGCCAAGATGGGGGGAGGGGGGCCGATAAGCAGTTCTTC. Amino acids: CASSQDGGRGADKQFF.

The CDR3 nucleotides are TGTGCCTGGAGTGCGGTTAACCCGAACACCGGGGAGCTGTTTTTT. Protein sequence: CAWSAVNPNTGELFF. The chain combines TRBV30 with TRBJ2-2, with D unclear. The CDR3 runs 15 residues. Trimming pared 1 base from V and 0 bases from J, leaving 9 bases between. In germline, CDR1 is GTSNPN, CDR2 SVGIG (reference sequence).

This clone was observed a handful of times. This chain joins TRBV7-8 and TRBJ2-5, with a possible D match to TRBD1 (5 bases). Looked up from germline, CDR1 is SGHVS and CDR2 is FQNEAQ. The CDR3 totals 13 residues. The ends were cut back, 3 bases at V and 2 bases at J, with 7 bases in the middle. The CDR3 DNA reads as TGTGCCAGCAGCTTGGGGCTACAAGAGACCCAGTACTTC. Protein product: CASSLGLQETQYF.

The V call is TRBV29-1, the J call TRBJ2-4, with 10 bases identical to TRBD1. The CDR3 consists of 16 residues. Germline CDR1 reads SQVTM; CDR2 reads ANQGSEA. J lost 1 base, V lost 7 bases, and 10 bases had no gene match. As DNA, the CDR3 is TGCAGCGCCCGGGACAGGGGTGACGCGGCCAAAAACATTCAGTACTTC. It is translated as CSARDRGDAAKNIQYF.

This clone was seen only a few times. The chain uses TRBV5-1 and TRBJ2-6; TRBD1 matches 7 bases. With 0 bases clipped from V and 2 bases from J, the junction kept 2 bases outside the gene matches. The V gene's germline CDR1 is SGHRS and CDR2 YFSETQ. This CDR3 is built from 16 residues. CDR3: CASSLVGTAGANVLTF. The CDR3 DNA is TGCGCCAGCAGCTTGGTCGGGACAGCTGGGGCCAACGTCCTGACTTTC.

Concerning this clone: Other nucleotide sequences in the sample specify the same CDR3. This rearrangement joins TRBV5-1 to TRBJ2-5, with TRBD1 identical over 8 bases. The CDR3 has 15 residues. V was pared by 0 bases and J by 2 bases, with 3 bases of the junction left unmatched. From germline, CDR1 is SGHRS and CDR2 YFSETQ. CDR3 sequence: CASSLVGTGQETQYF. CDR3 DNA sequence: TGCGCCAGCAGCTTGGTTGGGACAGGTCAAGAGACCCAGTACTTC.

This rearrangement joins TRBV18 to TRBJ2-2; TRBD2 matches at 7 bases. The CDR3 spans 15 residues. The V and J ends lost 5 bases and 0 bases, in that order; junction bases with no gene match: 3. Germline CDR1 KGHSH, CDR2 LQKENI. The chain's CDR3 is CASSALAANTGELFF. The CDR3 nucleotides read TGTGCCAGCTCAGCTCTAGCGGCGAACACCGGGGAGCTGTTTTTT. The whole variable domain, filled in from reference TRBV18 and TRBJ2-2, reads NAGVMQNPRHLVRRRGQEARLRCSPMKGHSHVYWYRQLPEEGLKFMVYLQKENIIDESGMPKERFSAEFPKEGPSILRIQQVVRGDSAAYFCASSALAANTGELFFGEGSRLTVL.

V gene TRBV27 combines with J gene TRBJ2-5; 10 bases map to TRBD2. Trimming at V came to 4 bases and at J to 9 bases, leaving 8 bases not matched to a gene. CDR3 length: 14 residues. Germline V gene sequence: CDR1 MNHEY, CDR2 SMNVEV (reference sequence). The DNA of the CDR3 is TGTGCCAGCAGTTCTCTAGCGGGAGATTTCCCCCAGTACTTC. Protein sequence: CASSSLAGDFPQYF.

The genes are TRBV11-2 and TRBJ2-7; TRBD1 matches 8 bases. V was clipped by 5 bases and J by 1 base; unmatched bases: 4. CDR3 size: 14 residues. The V gene's germline CDR1 is SGHAT and CDR2 FQNNGV. DNA of the CDR3: TGTGCCAGCAGCCTCAACAGGGGGTCCTACGAGCAGTACTTC. Its protein product is CASSLNRGSYEQYF.

This clone was counted a few times. This sequence joins TRBV5-1 and TRBJ2-2; TRBD1 is a possible D gene (5 bases). The ends were cut back, 2 bases at V and 4 bases at J, with 15 bases in the middle. Germline V gene sequence: CDR1 SGHRS, CDR2 YFSETQ. This CDR3 is 16 amino acids long. CDR3 sequence (DNA): TGCGCCAGCAGCTTTCACCCCGACAGCCTCACCGGGGAGCTGTTTTTT. Translated: CASSFHPDSLTGELFF. The whole variable domain, filled in from reference TRBV5-1 and TRBJ2-2, reads KAGVTQTPRYLIKTRGQQVTLSCSPISGHRSVSWYQQTPGQGLQFLFEYFSETQRNKGNFPGRFSGRQFSNSRSEMNVSTLELGDSALYLCASSFHPDSLTGELFFGEGSRLTVL.

This chain connects TRBV6-6 to TRBJ2-7; 7 bases match TRBD2. The CDR3 contains 13 residues. The junction had 5 bases not matched to a gene; V was cut back by 7 bases and J by 2 bases. The germline V gene encodes CDR1 MNHNY and CDR2 SVGAGI (reference sequence). DNA for the CDR3: TGTGCCAGCATGACGGGACTAACCTACGAGCAGTACTTC. Amino acid sequence: CASMTGLTYEQYF.

V is TRBV18 and J is TRBJ1-6, with 10 bases that match TRBD1. J lost 7 bases, V lost 4 bases, and 4 bases had no gene match. The V gene's germline CDR1 is KGHSH and CDR2 LQKENI. CDR3 length: 15 amino acids. The CDR3 coding sequence is TGTGCCAGCTCACTCGGGACAGGGGTAAATTCACCCCTCCACTTT. Its protein is CASSLGTGVNSPLHF.

The chain links TRBV6-4 to TRBJ2-2, with 8 bases matching TRBD2. Germline loops: CDR1 MRHNA, CDR2 SNTAGT. The junction had 9 bases not matched to a gene; V was cut back by 4 bases and J by 5 bases. The CDR3 length is 16 residues. The CDR3 region is CASSAKAGVGTGELFF. CDR3 nucleotides: TGTGCCAGCAGTGCAAAAGCGGGAGTCGGAACCGGGGAGCTGTTTTTT.

This clone has just a few counts. The DNA of the CDR3 is TGTGCCAGCTTAGGACAGTTCCAAGAGACCCAGTACTTC. Translating it yields CASLGQFQETQYF. The chain couples TRBV18 to TRBJ2-5; D possibly corresponds to TRBD1 (6 bases). Looked up from germline, CDR1 is KGHSH and CDR2 is LQKENI. This CDR3 region has 13 residues. V was pared by 7 bases and J by 1 base, with 10 bases between.

There are a few counts of this clone. The chain recombines TRBV28 with TRBJ2-4; 7 bases align to TRBD1. Germline V gives CDR1 MDHEN, CDR2 SYDVKM. V lost 6 bases to trimming and J lost 6 bases; unmatched junction nucleotides: 5. This CDR3 is built from 13 residues. CDR3 DNA: TGTGCCAGCAGGCCAGGGGGAACAAACATTCAGTACTTC. Translation gives CASRPGGTNIQYF.

This clone was found a few times. The chain joins TRBV28 to TRBJ2-7; 10 nucleotides agree with TRBD1. J gave up 3 bases and V 7 bases, and 3 bases lay outside the gene matches. From germline, CDR1 is MDHEN and CDR2 SYDVKM. CDR3 length: 13 amino acids. The CDR3 coding sequence is TGTGCCAGCACGGGACAGGGGAACTACGAGCAGTACTTC. Translation gives CASTGQGNYEQYF.

There are a few counts of this clone. The chain carries TRBV7-8 and TRBJ1-5; the D is unclear. The germline V and J ends were trimmed by 1 base and 3 bases, with 10 bases remaining between them. Germline CDR1 is SGHVS and CDR2 is FQNEAQ. This CDR3 contains 15 residues. The CDR3 DNA reads as TGTGCCAGCAGCTTAGACGGGGAAGACAATCAGCCCCAGCATTTT. It yields the protein CASSLDGEDNQPQHF.

The V gene is TRBV5-1, the J gene TRBJ1-1; D is ambiguous. The ends were cut back, 8 bases at V and 0 bases at J, with 8 bases in the middle. CDR3 length: 12 amino acids. CDR1 SGHRS and CDR2 YFSETQ come from the germline V gene. The CDR3 loop reads CASRVLNTEAFF. The DNA for the CDR3 is TGCGCCAGTCGAGTTTTGAACACTGAAGCTTTCTTT.

The chain links TRBV18 to TRBJ2-1; D ambiguous. V was pared by 4 bases and J by 7 bases, with 17 bases between. This CDR3 has 15 residues. Germline values: CDR1 KGHSH, CDR2 LQKENI. Here the CDR3 DNA reads TGTGCCAGCTCACTAACCCTGGGCCAAGGAAATGAGCAGTTCTTC. Protein product: CASSLTLGQGNEQFF.

The V call is TRBV7-8, the J call TRBJ2-1, with D maybe TRBD2 (5 bases). V lost 5 bases and J 9 bases, leaving 17 bases between the germline ends. The CDR3 extends over 14 amino acids. From germline, CDR1 is SGHVS and CDR2 FQNEAQ. The CDR3 nucleotides read TGTGCCAGCAGCGCACTAACCAAGAGCGGTGAGCAGTTCTTC. Protein sequence: CASSALTKSGEQFF.

V gene TRBV7-9 combines with J gene TRBJ1-4, with 10 bases that match TRBD1. The CDR3 has 16 amino acids. V was clipped by 5 bases and J by 8 bases; unmatched bases: 11. Germline CDR1 SEHNR, CDR2 FQNEAQ (reference sequence). The CDR3 is CASSPPGWTGGEKLFF. DNA for the CDR3: TGTGCCAGCAGCCCGCCCGGTTGGACAGGGGGGGAAAAACTGTTTTTT.

J is TRBJ2-5 and V is TRBV5-1, with D unclear. Trimming left V 0 bases short and J 5 bases short, with 14 bases between. Looked up from germline, CDR1 is SGHRS and CDR2 is YFSETQ. This CDR3 contains 15 residues. The CDR3 here is CASSLAAGVQETQYF. CDR3 nucleotide sequence: TGCGCCAGCAGCTTGGCAGCTGGAGTCCAGGAGACCCAGTACTTC.

In its sample, this clone ranks as medium-sized. V gene TRBV5-1 combines with J gene TRBJ2-5; the match to TRBD2 covers 13 bases. The junction had 3 bases not matched to a gene; V was cut back by 6 bases and J by 1 base. CDR3 length: 15 residues. The V gene's germline CDR1 is SGHRS and CDR2 YFSETQ. The CDR3 is CASTTSGRLQETQYF. CDR3 coding DNA: TGCGCCAGCACGACTAGCGGGAGGCTCCAAGAGACCCAGTACTTC.

The table lists this clone with a count of one. CDR3 DNA sequence: TGTGCCAGCAGCTCACAGGGGGCTAGCTACACCTTC. Its translation: CASSSQGASYTF. J is TRBJ1-2 and V is TRBV7-9; TRBD1 agrees at 9 bases. Germline V CDR1 and CDR2: SEHNR, FQNEAQ (reference sequence). V shed 4 bases, J shed 9 bases, and the junction held 3 bases outside the gene matches. The CDR3 loop spans 12 amino acids.

A word on this clone: The junction departs from the called germline gene at one end, perhaps through a read error. Other DNA sequences in this sample translate to the same CDR3. V and J are TRBV2 and TRBJ2-6, with 9 bases matching TRBD1. Germline V gives CDR1 SNHLY, CDR2 FYNNEI. CDR3 length: 17 amino acids. CDR3 residues: CASSITGGAAGANVLTF. Written as DNA, the CDR3 is TGTGCCAGCAGTATCACAGGGGGCGCGGCTGGGGCCAACGTCCTGACCTTC.

V is TRBV7-2 and J is TRBJ2-5; 7 positions match TRBD2. Trimming took 5 bases from V and 5 from J; bases not matched to a gene: 8. Germline lookup yields CDR1 SGHTA and CDR2 FQGNSA. The CDR3 totals 14 residues. CDR3 nucleotides: TGTGCCAGCAGCCCCTCGGGGGGTCAGGAGACCCAGTACTTC. The encoded protein is CASSPSGGQETQYF.

A few counts support this clone. V is TRBV5-1 and J is TRBJ2-7; 9 bases match TRBD2. Trimming cost V 0 bases and J 5 bases; bases outside gene matches: 6. This CDR3 is 15 amino acids long. Germline CDR1 SGHRS, CDR2 YFSETQ. The CDR3 is CASSLDGTSFNEQYF. In DNA, the CDR3 is TGCGCCAGCAGCTTGGATGGGACTAGCTTCAACGAGCAGTACTTC.